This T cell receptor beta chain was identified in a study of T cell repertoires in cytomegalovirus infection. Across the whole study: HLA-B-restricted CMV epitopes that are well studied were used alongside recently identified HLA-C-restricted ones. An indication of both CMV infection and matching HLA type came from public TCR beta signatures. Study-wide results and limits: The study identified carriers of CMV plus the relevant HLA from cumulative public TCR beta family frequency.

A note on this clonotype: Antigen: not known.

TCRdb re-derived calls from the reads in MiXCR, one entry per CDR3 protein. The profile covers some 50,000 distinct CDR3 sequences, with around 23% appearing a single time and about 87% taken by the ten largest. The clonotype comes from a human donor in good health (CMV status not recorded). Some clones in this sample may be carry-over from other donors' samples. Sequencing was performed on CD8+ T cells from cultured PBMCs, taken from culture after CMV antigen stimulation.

CDR3 sequence (DNA): TGTGCCAGTTCGGGACTCCACAATGAGCAGTTCTTC. This sequence encodes CASSGLHNEQFF. The chain links TRBV12-3 or TRBV12-4 to TRBJ2-1; D may be TRBD2 (6 bases). This CDR3 is built from 12 residues. Trimming stripped 9 bases from V and 5 bases from J, with 11 bases between.